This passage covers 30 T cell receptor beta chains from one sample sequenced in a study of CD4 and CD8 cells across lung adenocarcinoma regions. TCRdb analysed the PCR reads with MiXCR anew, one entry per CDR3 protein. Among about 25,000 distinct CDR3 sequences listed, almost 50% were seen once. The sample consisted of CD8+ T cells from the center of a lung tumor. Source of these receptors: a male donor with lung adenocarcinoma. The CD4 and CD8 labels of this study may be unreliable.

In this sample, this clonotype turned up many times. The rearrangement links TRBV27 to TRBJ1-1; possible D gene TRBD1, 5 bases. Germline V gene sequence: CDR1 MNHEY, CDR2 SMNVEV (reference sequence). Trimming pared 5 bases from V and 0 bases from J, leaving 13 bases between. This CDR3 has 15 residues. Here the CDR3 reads CASSPPTALNTEAFF. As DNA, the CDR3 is TGTGCCAGCAGTCCGCCGACAGCCCTGAACACTGAAGCTTTCTTT.

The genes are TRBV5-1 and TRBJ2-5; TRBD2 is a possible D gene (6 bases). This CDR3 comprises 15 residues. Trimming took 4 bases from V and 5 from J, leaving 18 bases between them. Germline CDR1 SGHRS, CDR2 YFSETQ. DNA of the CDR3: TGCGCCAGCAGCGATTCACTAGCCACGAGGGAGACCCAGTACTTC. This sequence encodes CASSDSLATRETQYF.

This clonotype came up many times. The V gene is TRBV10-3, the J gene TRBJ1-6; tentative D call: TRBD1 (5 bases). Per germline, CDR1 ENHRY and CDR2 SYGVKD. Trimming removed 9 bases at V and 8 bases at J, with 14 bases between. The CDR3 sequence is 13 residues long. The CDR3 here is CAIQAPGDSPLHF. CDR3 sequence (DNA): TGTGCCATACAGGCCCCCGGGGATTCACCCCTCCACTTT.

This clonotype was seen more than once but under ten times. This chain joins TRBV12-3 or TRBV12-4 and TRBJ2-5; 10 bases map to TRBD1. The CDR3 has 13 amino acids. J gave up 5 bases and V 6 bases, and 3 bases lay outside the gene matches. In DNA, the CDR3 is TGTGCCAGCAGAACGACAGGGGGCGAGACCCAGTACTTC. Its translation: CASRTTGGETQYF.

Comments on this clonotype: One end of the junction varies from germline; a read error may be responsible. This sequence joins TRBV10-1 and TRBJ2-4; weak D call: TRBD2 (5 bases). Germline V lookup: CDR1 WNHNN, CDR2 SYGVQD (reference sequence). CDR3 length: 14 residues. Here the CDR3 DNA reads TGCGGCAGCTCGGAGTTGGGAGCCAAAAACACGCAGTACTTC. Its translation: CGSSELGAKNTQYF.

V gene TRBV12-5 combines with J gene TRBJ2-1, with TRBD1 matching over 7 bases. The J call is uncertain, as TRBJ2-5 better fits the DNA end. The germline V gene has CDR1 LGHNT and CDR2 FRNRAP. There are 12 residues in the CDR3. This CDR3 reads CASGQQGKTQYF. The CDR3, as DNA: TGTGCTAGTGGTCAACAGGGGAAGACCCAGTACTTC.

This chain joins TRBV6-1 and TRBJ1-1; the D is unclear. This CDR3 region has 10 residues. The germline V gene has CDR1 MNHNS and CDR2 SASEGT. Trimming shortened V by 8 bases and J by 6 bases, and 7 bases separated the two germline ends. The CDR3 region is CASAYAEAFF. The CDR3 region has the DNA TGTGCCAGCGCTTATGCTGAAGCTTTCTTT.

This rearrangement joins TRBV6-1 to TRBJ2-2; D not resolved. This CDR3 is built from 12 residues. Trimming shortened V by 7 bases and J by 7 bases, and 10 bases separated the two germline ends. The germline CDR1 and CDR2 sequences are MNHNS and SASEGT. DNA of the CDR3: TGTGCCAGCATAGGTAGTAGCGGGGAGCTGTTTTTT. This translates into CASIGSSGELFF.

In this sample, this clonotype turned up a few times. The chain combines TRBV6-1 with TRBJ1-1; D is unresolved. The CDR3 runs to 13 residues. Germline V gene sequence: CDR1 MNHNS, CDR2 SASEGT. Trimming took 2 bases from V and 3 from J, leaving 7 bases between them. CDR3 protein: CASSELGDTEAFF. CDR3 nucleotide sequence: TGTGCCAGCAGTGAACTGGGAGACACTGAAGCTTTCTTT.

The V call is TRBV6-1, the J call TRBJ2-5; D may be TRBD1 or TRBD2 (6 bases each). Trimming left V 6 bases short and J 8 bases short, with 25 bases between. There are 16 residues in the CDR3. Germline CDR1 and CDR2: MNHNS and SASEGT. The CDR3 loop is CASRGVGGRDPDTQYF. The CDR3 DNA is TGTGCCAGCAGGGGGGTCGGGGGCCGGGACCCAGATACCCAGTACTTC.

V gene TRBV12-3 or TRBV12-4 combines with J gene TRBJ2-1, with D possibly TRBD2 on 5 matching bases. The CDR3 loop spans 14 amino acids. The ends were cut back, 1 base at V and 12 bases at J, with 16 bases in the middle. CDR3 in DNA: TGTGCCAGCAGTTTAGAGGCGGGTGGCTTTGGGCAGTTCTTC. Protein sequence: CASSLEAGGFGQFF.

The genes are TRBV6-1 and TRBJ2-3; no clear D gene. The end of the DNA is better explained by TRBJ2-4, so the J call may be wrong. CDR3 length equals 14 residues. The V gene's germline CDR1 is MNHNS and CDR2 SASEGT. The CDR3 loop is CASTELRGTDTQYF. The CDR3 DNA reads TGTGCCAGCACGGAGCTGCGAGGCACAGATACTCAGTACTTC.

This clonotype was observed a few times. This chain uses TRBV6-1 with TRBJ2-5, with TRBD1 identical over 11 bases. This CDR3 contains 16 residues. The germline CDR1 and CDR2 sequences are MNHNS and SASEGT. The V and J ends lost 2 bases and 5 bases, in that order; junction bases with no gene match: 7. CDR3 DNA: TGTGCCAGCAGTGAAAATTGGGGACAGGGGGGCGAGACCCAGTACTTC. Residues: CASSENWGQGGETQYF.

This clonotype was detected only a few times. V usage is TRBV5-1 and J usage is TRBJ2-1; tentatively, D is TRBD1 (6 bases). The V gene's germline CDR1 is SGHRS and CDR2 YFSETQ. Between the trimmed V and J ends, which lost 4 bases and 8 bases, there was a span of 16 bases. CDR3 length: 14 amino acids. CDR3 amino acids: CASSLLPTGDEQFF. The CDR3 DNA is TGCGCCAGCAGCCTCCTCCCGACAGGCGATGAGCAGTTCTTC.

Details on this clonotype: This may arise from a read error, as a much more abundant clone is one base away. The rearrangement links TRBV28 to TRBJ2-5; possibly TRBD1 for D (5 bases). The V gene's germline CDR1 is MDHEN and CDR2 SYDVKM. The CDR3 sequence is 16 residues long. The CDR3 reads CASTPPATGPTDTQCF. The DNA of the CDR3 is TGTGCCAGCACCCCGCCAGCCACAGGACCCACAGATACGCAGTGTTTT.

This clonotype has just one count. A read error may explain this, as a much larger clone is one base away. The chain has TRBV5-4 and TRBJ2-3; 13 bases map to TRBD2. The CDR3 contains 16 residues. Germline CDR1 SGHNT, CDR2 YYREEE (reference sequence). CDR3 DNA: TGTGCCAGCAGCGTAGGACTAGCGGGAGACACAGATATGCAGTATTTT. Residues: CASSVGLAGDTDMQYF.

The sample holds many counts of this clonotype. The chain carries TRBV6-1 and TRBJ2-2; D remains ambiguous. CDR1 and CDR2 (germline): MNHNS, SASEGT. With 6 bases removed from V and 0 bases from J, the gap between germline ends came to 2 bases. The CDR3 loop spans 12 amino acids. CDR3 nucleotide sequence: TGTGCCAGCAGAACGAACACCGGGGAGCTGTTTTTT. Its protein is CASRTNTGELFF.

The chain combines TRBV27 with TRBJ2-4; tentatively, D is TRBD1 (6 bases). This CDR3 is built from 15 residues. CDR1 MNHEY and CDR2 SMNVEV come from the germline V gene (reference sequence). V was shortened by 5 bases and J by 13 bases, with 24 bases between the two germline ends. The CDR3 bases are TGTGCCAGCAGTGGGACACAGGTAGCCAAAAACACCCAGTACTTC. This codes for CASSGTQVAKNTQYF.

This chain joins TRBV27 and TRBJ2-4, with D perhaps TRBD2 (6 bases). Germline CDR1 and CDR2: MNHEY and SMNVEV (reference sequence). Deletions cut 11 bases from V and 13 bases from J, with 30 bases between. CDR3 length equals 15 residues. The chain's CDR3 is CARVSGVGAKNTQYF. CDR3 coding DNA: TGTGCCCGCGTCTCGGGGGTTGGAGCCAAAAATACGCAGTACTTC.

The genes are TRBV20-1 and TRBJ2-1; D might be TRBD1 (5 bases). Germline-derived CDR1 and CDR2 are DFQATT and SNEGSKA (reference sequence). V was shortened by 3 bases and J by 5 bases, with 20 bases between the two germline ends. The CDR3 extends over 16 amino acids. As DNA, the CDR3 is TGCAGTGCTAGCGTAATCAAAGCAGGGTGGAACAATGAGCAGTTCTTC. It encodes CSASVIKAGWNNEQFF.

CDR3 in amino acids: CASSLRLTDTQYF. The CDR3 DNA sequence: TGTGCCAGCAGTTTACGACTCACAGATACGCAGTATTTT. The rearrangement joins TRBV27 to TRBJ2-3; D not certain. Germline V gives CDR1 MNHEY, CDR2 SMNVEV (reference sequence). This CDR3 has 13 residues. Between the trimmed V and J ends, which lost 2 bases and 2 bases, there was a span of 5 bases.

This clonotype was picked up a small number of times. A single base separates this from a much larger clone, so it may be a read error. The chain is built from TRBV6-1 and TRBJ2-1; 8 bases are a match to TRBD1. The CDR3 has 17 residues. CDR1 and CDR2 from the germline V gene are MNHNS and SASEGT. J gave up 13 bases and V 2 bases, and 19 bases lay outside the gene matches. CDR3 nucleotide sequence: TGTGCCAGCAGTGAATTTCCAGGGGGCAGTCTGGGAGAGACCCAGTTCTTC. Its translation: CASSEFPGGSLGETQFF.

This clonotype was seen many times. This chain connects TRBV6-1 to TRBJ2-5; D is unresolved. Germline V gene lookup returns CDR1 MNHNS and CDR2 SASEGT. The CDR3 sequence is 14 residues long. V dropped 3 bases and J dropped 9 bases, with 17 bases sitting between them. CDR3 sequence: CASSDPSSRQSQYF. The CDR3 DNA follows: TGTGCCAGCAGTGACCCGTCTAGTCGCCAGTCCCAGTACTTC.

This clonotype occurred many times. The CDR3 bases are TGCGCCAGCAGCCAAGAGGGCAGGGGGCGAAATGAGCAGTTCTTC. Its protein product is CASSQEGRGRNEQFF. The chain joins TRBV4-1 to TRBJ2-1; 8 bases map to TRBD1. The CDR3 covers 15 residues. Trimming took 0 bases from V and 7 from J; bases not matched to a gene: 5. Germline loops: CDR1 MGHRA, CDR2 YSYEKL.

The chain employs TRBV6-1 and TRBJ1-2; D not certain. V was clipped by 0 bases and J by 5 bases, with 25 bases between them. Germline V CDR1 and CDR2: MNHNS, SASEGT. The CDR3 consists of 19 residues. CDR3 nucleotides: TGTGCCAGCAGTGAAGCGAGGTTTGCTGGCAGCCGGGTGGCTTATGGCTACACCTTC. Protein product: CASSEARFAGSRVAYGYTF.

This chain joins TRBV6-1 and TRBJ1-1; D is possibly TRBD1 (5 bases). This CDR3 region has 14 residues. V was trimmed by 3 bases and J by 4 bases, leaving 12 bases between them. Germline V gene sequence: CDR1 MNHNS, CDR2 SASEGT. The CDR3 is CASSDQGYGTEAFF. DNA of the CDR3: TGTGCCAGCAGTGACCAGGGATATGGCACTGAAGCTTTCTTT.

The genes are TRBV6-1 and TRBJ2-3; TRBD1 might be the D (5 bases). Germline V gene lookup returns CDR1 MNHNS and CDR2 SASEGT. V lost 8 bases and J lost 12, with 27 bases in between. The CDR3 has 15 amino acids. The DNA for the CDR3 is TGTGCCAGCGCCAAAGGGGTGCGAGCCAAAGATATTCAGTATTTT. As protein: CASAKGVRAKDIQYF.

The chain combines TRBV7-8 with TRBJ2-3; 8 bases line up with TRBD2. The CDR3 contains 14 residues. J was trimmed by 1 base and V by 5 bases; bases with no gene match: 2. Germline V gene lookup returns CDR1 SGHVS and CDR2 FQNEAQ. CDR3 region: CASSPREGTDTQYF. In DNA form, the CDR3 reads TGTGCCAGCAGCCCGCGGGAGGGCACAGATACGCAGTATTTT. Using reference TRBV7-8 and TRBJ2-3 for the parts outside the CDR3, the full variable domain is GAGVSQSPRYKVAKRGQDVALRCDPISGHVSLFWYQQALGQGPEFLTYFQNEAQLDKSGLPSDRFFAERPEGSVSTLKIQRTQQEDSAVYLCASSPREGTDTQYFGPGTRLTVL.

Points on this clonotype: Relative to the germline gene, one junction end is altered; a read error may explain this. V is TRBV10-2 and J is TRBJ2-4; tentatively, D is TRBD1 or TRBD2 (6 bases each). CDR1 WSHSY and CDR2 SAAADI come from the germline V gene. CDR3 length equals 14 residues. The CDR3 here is CGSRGLPAKNMQYF. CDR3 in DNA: TGCGGCAGCAGGGGACTCCCCGCCAAAAACATGCAGTACTTC.

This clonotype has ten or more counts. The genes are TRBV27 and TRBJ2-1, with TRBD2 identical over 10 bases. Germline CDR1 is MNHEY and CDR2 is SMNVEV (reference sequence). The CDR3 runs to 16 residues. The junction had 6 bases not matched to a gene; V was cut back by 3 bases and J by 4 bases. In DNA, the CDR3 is TGTGCCAGCAGTTTCCAAAGCGGGGGGGGATACAATGAGCAGTTCTTC. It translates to CASSFQSGGGYNEQFF.